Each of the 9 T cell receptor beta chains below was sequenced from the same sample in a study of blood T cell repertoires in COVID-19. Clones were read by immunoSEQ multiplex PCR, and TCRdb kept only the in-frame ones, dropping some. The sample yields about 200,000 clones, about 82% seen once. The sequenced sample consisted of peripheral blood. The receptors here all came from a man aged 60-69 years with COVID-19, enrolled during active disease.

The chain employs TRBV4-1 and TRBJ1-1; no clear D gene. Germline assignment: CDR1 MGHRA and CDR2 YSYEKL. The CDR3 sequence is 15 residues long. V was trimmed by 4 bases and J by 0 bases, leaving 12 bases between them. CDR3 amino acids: CASSRPEAMNTEAFF. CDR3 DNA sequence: TGCGCCAGCAGCCGCCCAGAGGCAATGAACACTGAAGCTTTCTTT.

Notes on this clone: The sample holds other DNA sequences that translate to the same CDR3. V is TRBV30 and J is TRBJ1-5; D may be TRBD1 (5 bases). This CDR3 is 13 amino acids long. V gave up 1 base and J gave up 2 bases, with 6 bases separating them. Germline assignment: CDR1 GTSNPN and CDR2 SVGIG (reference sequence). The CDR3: CAWSGGGNQPQHF. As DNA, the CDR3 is TGTGCCTGGAGTGGGGGGGGCAATCAGCCCCAGCATTTT. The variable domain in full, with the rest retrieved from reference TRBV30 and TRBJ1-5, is SQTIHQWPATLVQPVGSPLSLECTVEGTSNPNLYWYRQAAGRGLQLLFYSVGIGQISSEVPQNLSASRPQDRQFILSSKKLLLSDSGFYLCAWSGGGNQPQHFGDGTRLSIL.

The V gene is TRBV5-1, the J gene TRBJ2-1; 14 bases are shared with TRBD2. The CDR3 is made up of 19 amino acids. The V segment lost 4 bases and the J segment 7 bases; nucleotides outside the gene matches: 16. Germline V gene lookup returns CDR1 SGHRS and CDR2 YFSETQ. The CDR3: CASSAIKTSGRAASNEQFF. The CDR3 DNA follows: TGCGCCAGCAGCGCCATAAAGACTAGCGGGAGGGCCGCATCAAATGAGCAGTTCTTC.

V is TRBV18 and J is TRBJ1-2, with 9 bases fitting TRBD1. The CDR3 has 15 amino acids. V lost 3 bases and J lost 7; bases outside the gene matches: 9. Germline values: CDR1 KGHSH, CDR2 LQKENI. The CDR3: CASSPSGQGRSGYTF. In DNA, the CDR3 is TGTGCCAGCTCACCTTCGGGACAGGGAAGGAGTGGCTACACCTTC.

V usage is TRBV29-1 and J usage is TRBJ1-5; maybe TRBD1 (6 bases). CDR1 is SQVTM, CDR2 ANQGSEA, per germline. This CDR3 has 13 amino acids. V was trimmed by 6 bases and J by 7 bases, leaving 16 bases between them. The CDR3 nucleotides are TGCAGCGTGGGGCCGGGGGGCGAGCAGCCCCAGCATTTT. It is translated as CSVGPGGEQPQHF.

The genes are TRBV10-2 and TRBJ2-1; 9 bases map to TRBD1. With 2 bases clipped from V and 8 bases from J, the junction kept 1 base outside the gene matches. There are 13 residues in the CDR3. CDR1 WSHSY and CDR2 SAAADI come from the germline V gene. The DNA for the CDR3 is TGCGCCAGCAGTGAGACAGGGGGCTATGAGCAGTTCTTC. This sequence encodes CASSETGGYEQFF.

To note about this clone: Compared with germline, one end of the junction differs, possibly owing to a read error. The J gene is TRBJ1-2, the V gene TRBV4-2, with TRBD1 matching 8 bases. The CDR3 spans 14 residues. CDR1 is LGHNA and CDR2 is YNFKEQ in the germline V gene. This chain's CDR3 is CASTQRDRNYGYTF. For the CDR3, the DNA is TGTGCCAGCACCCAACGGGACAGGAACTATGGCTACACCTTC.

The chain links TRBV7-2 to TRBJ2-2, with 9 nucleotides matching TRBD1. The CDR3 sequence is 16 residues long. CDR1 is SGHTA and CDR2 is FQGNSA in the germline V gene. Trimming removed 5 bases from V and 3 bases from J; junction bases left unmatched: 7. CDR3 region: CASSGRTGAYTGELFF. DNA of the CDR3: TGTGCCAGCAGCGGGCGGACAGGGGCATACACCGGGGAGCTGTTTTTT.

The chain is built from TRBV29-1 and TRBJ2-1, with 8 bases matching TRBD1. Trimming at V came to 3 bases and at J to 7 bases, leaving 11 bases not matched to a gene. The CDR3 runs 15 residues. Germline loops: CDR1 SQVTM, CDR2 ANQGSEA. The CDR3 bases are TGCAGCGTTGATTCAGCAGGGGGCGCGAGAAATGAGCAGTTCTTC. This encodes CSVDSAGGARNEQFF.